This T cell receptor (beta chain) was retrieved from a study of T cells in narcolepsy. Study at large: Patients with NT1 or NT2 and healthy control donors were enrolled.

The CDR3 runs 12 residues. CDR1 ENHRY and CDR2 SYGVKD come from the germline V gene. With 10 bases clipped from V and 3 bases from J, the junction kept 6 bases outside the gene matches. About this clone: What it binds is unknown.

This table comes from immunoSEQ multiplex PCR, and its TCRdb copy is limited to in-frame clones, with some not included. The sample has 27,000 or so clones, about nine tenths seen once. Notes on the study in general: HCRT-specific and TRIB2-specific autoreactive clonotypes appeared among same-patient CSF and blood CD4+ clonotypes. Some memory CD4+ repertoires had no autoreactive clone sequences. Healthy controls reportedly lacked the autoreactive clonotypes serially found in patients' blood.

This sequence was found in a human donor with narcolepsy. What was sequenced was CD45RA- memory CD4+ T cells from PBMCs. V usage is TRBV10-3 and J usage is TRBJ2-7; 7 nucleotides line up with TRBD1. The CDR3 DNA sequence: TGTGCCAGCCGGGGACAGAGCTACGAGCAGTACGTC. It encodes CASRGQSYEQYV.